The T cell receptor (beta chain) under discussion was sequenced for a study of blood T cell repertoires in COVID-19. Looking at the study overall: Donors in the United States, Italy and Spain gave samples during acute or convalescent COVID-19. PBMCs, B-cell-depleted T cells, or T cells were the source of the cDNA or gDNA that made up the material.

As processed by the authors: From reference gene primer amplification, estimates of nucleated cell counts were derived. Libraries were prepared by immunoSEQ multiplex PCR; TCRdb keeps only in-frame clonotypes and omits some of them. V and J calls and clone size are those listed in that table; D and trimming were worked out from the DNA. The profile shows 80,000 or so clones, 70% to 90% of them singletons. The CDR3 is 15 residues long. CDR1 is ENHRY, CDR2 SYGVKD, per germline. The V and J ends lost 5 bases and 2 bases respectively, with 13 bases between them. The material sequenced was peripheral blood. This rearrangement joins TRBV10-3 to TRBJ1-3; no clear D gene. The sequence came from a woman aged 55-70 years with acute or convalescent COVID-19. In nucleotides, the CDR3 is TGTGCCATCAGTACGTCACCATCGGCTGGAAACACCATATATTTT. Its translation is CAISTSPSAGNTIYF.